Following are 14 T cell receptor beta chains from one sample sequenced in a study of vaccination effects on CD4 cells after COVID-19. Here immunoSEQ multiplex PCR was the method, and the copy in TCRdb shows in-frame clones only, minus some. This table has about 34,000 clones, roughly 80% appearing once. Culture proceeded for under twelve days, and CD4+ T cells were then isolated. PCR-confirmed SARS-CoV-2 infection occurred in the person between March and December 2020. The cohort was immunized with two doses of either the BNT162b2 or mRNA-1273 vaccine. Their recognized antigens are unknown. The source material was CD4+ T cells from PBMCs cultured without peptide, sampled after COVID-19 vaccination. These TCRs come from a human donor who had a prior SARS-CoV-2 infection.

The chain has TRBV27 and TRBJ2-3; D perhaps matches TRBD1 (5 bases). The V and J ends lost 8 bases and 2 bases respectively, with 14 bases between them. CDR1 is MNHEY, CDR2 SMNVEV, per germline (reference sequence). The CDR3 loop spans 14 amino acids. The CDR3 sequence: CASSGRTYTDTQYF. CDR3 DNA sequence: TGTGCCAGCTCAGGGCGGACATACACAGATACGCAGTATTTT.

The chain employs TRBV6-2 or TRBV6-3 and TRBJ2-7, with TRBD2 matching over 12 bases. The V gene's germline CDR1 is MNHEY and CDR2 SVGEGT. Trimming removed 5 bases from V and 1 base from J; junction bases left unmatched: 12. This CDR3 has 18 amino acids. The CDR3 region has the DNA TGTGCCAGCAGTCTTGGACTAGCGGGGTACTGGGTATCCTACGAGCAGTACTTC. It specifies CASSLGLAGYWVSYEQYF.

Here the CDR3 DNA reads TGTGCCAGCAGCTCTCTTCGGGATACGCAGTATTTT. Translation: CASSSLRDTQYF. This chain joins TRBV13 and TRBJ2-3, with no clear D. Germline V gene sequence: CDR1 PRHDT, CDR2 FYEKMQ (reference sequence). This CDR3 has 12 amino acids. V was shortened by 4 bases and J by 6 bases, with 8 bases between the two germline ends.

The chain couples TRBV7-6 to TRBJ2-1, with TRBD2 matching over 9 bases. V shed 8 bases and J 6 bases; nucleotides not matched to a gene: 5. Germline V CDR1 and CDR2: SGHVS, FNYEAQ. The CDR3 consists of 13 residues. This CDR3 reads CASSLAGLNEQFF. CDR3 nucleotides: TGTGCCAGCTCGCTAGCGGGACTCAATGAGCAGTTCTTC. Full variable domain (remainder filled in from reference TRBV7-6 and TRBJ2-1): GAGVSQSPRYKVTKRGQDVALRCDPISGHVSLYWYRQALGQGPEFLTYFNYEAQQDKSGLPNDRFSAERPEGSISTLTIQRTEQRDSAMYRCASSLAGLNEQFFGPGTRLTVL.

CDR3 residues: CASSLSRLRTTEAFF. In DNA form, the CDR3 reads TGTGCCAGCAGCTTAAGCAGGTTACGCACGACTGAAGCTTTCTTT. The chain is built from TRBV7-2 and TRBJ1-1; D unresolved. V was pared by 2 bases and J by 5 bases, with 15 bases between. Germline V gene sequence: CDR1 SGHTA, CDR2 FQGNSA. There are 15 residues in the CDR3.

V gene TRBV9 combines with J gene TRBJ2-1, with D possibly matching TRBD1 (6 bases). Between the trimmed V and J ends, which lost 3 bases and 4 bases, there was a span of 17 bases. In germline, CDR1 is SGDLS, CDR2 YYNGEE. There are 16 residues in the CDR3. CDR3: CASSAGQFSLYNEQFF. CDR3 nucleotides: TGTGCCAGCAGCGCCGGACAGTTTTCTCTATACAATGAGCAGTTCTTC.

V is TRBV13 and J is TRBJ2-3; 10 bases are shared with TRBD2. J gave up 5 bases and V 5 bases, and 13 bases lay outside the gene matches. CDR3 length: 17 amino acids. Germline CDR1 reads PRHDT; CDR2 reads FYEKMQ (reference sequence). CDR3 DNA sequence: TGTGCCAGCAGCGCCCCATCAGCGGGGGGGCCAGGAGATACGCAGTATTTT. Residues: CASSAPSAGGPGDTQYF.

J is TRBJ1-3 and V is TRBV6-7, with D maybe TRBD1 (6 bases). TRBV6-7 is given ORF status, its function remaining uncertain. Trimming shortened V by 2 bases and J by 0 bases, and 17 bases separated the two germline ends. The CDR3 has 18 amino acids. The CDR3 DNA sequence: TGTGCCAGCAGTTACACCTCGATGGGGGGCTACTCTGGAAACACCATATATTTT. Translated: CASSYTSMGGYSGNTIYF.

The gene calls are TRBV25-1 and TRBJ1-1, with 7 positions matching TRBD1. The CDR3 loop spans 13 amino acids. The junction had 2 bases not matched to a gene; V was cut back by 3 bases and J by 4 bases. CDR1 and CDR2 from the germline V gene are MGHDK and SYGVNS. The CDR3 here is CASSEDRSTEAFF. In DNA, the CDR3 is TGTGCCAGCAGTGAGGACAGGAGCACTGAAGCTTTCTTT.

The chain carries TRBV5-6 and TRBJ2-5; 7 nucleotides agree with TRBD2. With V trimmed by 1 base and J by 2 bases, 11 bases remained unmatched. This CDR3 has 17 residues. Germline values: CDR1 SGHDT, CDR2 YYEEEE. The CDR3 DNA is TGTGCCAGCAGCTTGCCCTTAGGGTCTAGCGGACAAGAGACCCAGTACTTC. It yields the protein CASSLPLGSSGQETQYF.

V is TRBV5-4 and J is TRBJ2-3; possible D gene TRBD2, 5 bases. This CDR3 is built from 13 residues. Trimming removed 9 bases at V and 2 bases at J, with 13 bases between. Germline V gives CDR1 SGHNT, CDR2 YYREEE (reference sequence). CDR3 region: CATKRGFTDTQYF. DNA of the CDR3: TGTGCCACCAAACGGGGTTTCACAGATACGCAGTATTTT.

The J gene is TRBJ2-7, the V gene TRBV6-5; 7 bases agree with TRBD1. V lost 6 bases and J lost 7; bases outside the gene matches: 3. Germline CDR1 reads MNHEY; CDR2 reads SVGAGI. This CDR3 is built from 11 residues. CDR3 loop: CASSYRGEQYF. In DNA, the CDR3 is TGTGCCAGCAGCTACAGGGGAGAGCAGTACTTC.

CDR3 region: CSVVLGKGTEAFF. The CDR3 DNA is TGCAGCGTTGTCTTGGGGAAGGGCACTGAAGCTTTCTTT. The rearrangement uses TRBV29-1 and TRBJ1-1; no definite D call. The germline V and J ends were trimmed by 4 bases and 4 bases, with 13 bases remaining between them. Germline V gives CDR1 SQVTM, CDR2 ANQGSEA. The CDR3 spans 13 residues. The full variable domain, its missing parts supplied by reference TRBV29-1 and TRBJ1-1, is SAVISQKPSRDICQRGTSLTIQCQVDSQVTMMFWYRQQPGQSLTLIATANQGSEATYESGFVIDKFPISRPNLTFSTLTVSNMSPEDSSIYLCSVVLGKGTEAFFGQGTRLTVV.

The chain employs TRBV3-1 (or the pseudogene TRBV3-2) and TRBJ1-3, with D tentatively TRBD1 (6 bases). Germline CDR1 reads LGHDT; CDR2 reads YNNKEL (reference sequence). CDR3 size: 15 residues. V was cut by 4 bases and J by 8 bases, with 18 bases left in between. The CDR3 sequence: CASSPWDTGGDTIYF. In DNA form, the CDR3 reads TGTGCCAGCAGCCCGTGGGACACAGGAGGGGACACCATATATTTT.